The TCR beta chain under discussion was sequenced for a study of T cells in Graves' hyperthyroidism and ophthalmopathy. General study findings and limits: In blood, most of the thyroid clonotypes expanded above 0.001 were also present.

Trimming pared 7 bases from V and 6 bases from J, leaving 11 bases between. The CDR3 spans 12 residues. From germline, CDR1 is ENHRY and CDR2 SYGVKD. TCR beta CDR3 regions were amplified from RNA. When the TCR CDR3 underwent first-round RT-PCR, the HTBI primer set was used. TCRdb called the multiplex PCR reads again in MiXCR, with one record for every CDR3 protein. Here the sample spans approximately 400,000 distinct CDR3 sequences, 11% to 15% being singletons. This clonotype was detected a few times. The antigen is unknown. Out of less than 12 ml of fresh peripheral blood came the PBMCs. J is TRBJ2-3 and V is TRBV10-3; D gene ambiguous. Sample: blood. The receptor's source is a man in his forties or fifties with Graves' ophthalmopathy. The CDR3 DNA follows: TGTGCCATCATGCTTTATGGTGATACGCAGTATTTT. It translates to CAIMLYGDTQYF.